The entry that follows covers one T cell receptor (beta chain) sequence. Sequencing used immunoSEQ multiplex PCR; TCRdb keeps in-frame clones, though not all of them. The data contain 35,000 to 55,000 clones, 70% to 90% of them singletons. Time point noted: peak reinfection, 3 to 8 weeks after reinfection detection. No in vitro expansion preceded TCR sequencing of the sorted cells. Donors were people who inject drugs in the Montreal HEPCO cohort. These data belong to a study of memory CD8 T cells in hepatitis C reinfection. Overall study: After reinfection, two primary-infection resolvers became chronically infected. Peak reinfection samples were taken 3 to 8 weeks after detection. A positive HCV RNA test after two negatives ≥60 days apart defined reinfection.

V was cut by 3 bases and J by 0 bases, with 16 bases left in between. This CDR3 has 17 amino acids. CDR1 and CDR2 from the germline V gene are SGDLS and YYNGEE. The TCR originated in a man aged 18 to 30 with hepatitis C virus infection. Sequencing was performed on naive CD8+ T cells sorted from blood. This sequence joins TRBV9 and TRBJ1-3, with D tentatively TRBD1 (5 bases). CDR3 loop: CASSEMGLRTSGNTIYF. CDR3 DNA sequence: TGTGCCAGCAGCGAGATGGGACTGCGGACCTCTGGAAACACCATATATTTT.